These T cell receptor beta chains were read from a single sample in a study of blood T cells in healthy people across ages. In TCRdb, the 5' RACE reads were re-called with MiXCR into one record per CDR3 protein. Among more than 500,000 distinct CDR3 sequences listed, approximately 25% were seen once. The sample was blood. These receptors were obtained from a woman between 65 and 79 years old in good health. CDR3s include the opening cysteine and the closing phenylalanine or tryptophan. D genes are given only for firm matches. Some rows mark clone size as missing; the rest say once, few, many or name a class of expanded clone.

TGCAGCGTTGAAGTCGCAGGGGTAGCGGGGGGCTACACCTTC,CSVEVAGVAGGYTF,.,.,TRBV29-1,TRBJ1-2
TGTGCCAGCAGCTTATCGCCGACAGGGGGCGATGGCTACACCTTC,CASSLSPTGGDGYTF,TRBD1,few,TRBV7-3,TRBJ1-2
TGTGCCAGCAGCCAACCTTCCCGTAGCGGCTACGAGCAGTACTTC,CASSQPSRSGYEQYF,.,few,TRBV4-2,TRBJ2-7
TGTGCCATCAGCGAAAGGACAGGGGGCGAGTACGGCTACACCTTC,CAISERTGGEYGYTF,TRBD1,.,TRBV10-3,TRBJ1-2
TGCGCCAGCAGCTCCTCTCGTGGGCAGGGAACTGAAGCTTTCTTT,CASSSSRGQGTEAFF,.,.,TRBV5-1,TRBJ1-1
TGTGCCAGCAGCCGGATGGGTGAGGGGGCCAGCTACACCTTC,CASSRMGEGASYTF,TRBD1,.,TRBV11-2,TRBJ1-2
TGTGCCAGCAGCTCTACGCGGGGCCGGGGCGAGCAGTACTTC,CASSSTRGRGEQYF,.,.,TRBV11-2,TRBJ2-7
TGCAGTGCTAGTGGCCAGGGGTCCTACGAGCAGTACTTC,CSASGQGSYEQYF,.,few,TRBV20-1,TRBJ2-7
TGTGCCAGCAGCTCGGACGCCGGGGCCGGGGAGCTGTTTTTT,CASSSDAGAGELFF,.,.,TRBV7-3,TRBJ2-2
TGCGCCAGCAGCTTGCTACCTAGCGGGGGCCATAACAATGAGCAGTTCTTC,CASSLLPSGGHNNEQFF,TRBD2,few,TRBV5-1,TRBJ2-1
TGCGCCAGCAGCTTGGCTGTCCGTGGCCCAACTAATGAAAAACTGTTTTTT,CASSLAVRGPTNEKLFF,.,.,TRBV5-1,TRBJ1-4
TGTGCCAGCAGTTACGACGGATACACAGATACGCAGTATTTT,CASSYDGYTDTQYF,.,.,TRBV6-5,TRBJ2-3
TGTGCCAGCAGTGGTAGTGGACAGGGGAAACCCCTCCACTTT,CASSGSGQGKPLHF,TRBD1,.,TRBV25-1,TRBJ1-6
TGTGCCATCAGTGAGTCCATTATACAGGGGAACACTGAAGCTTTCTTT,CAISESIIQGNTEAFF,.,.,TRBV10-3,TRBJ1-1
TGTGCCAGCAATAGGCGGGGGGGTAGCTCCTACAATGAGCATTTCTTC,CASNRRGGSSYNEHFF,TRBD2,.,TRBV6-1,TRBJ2-1
TGCAGTGCTAGACTGCAGGGTCTGAGCAATCAGCCCCAGCATTTT,CSARLQGLSNQPQHF,.,.,TRBV20-1,TRBJ1-5
TGTGCCAGCAGCTTACTAGCGAAAGAGACCCAGTACTTC,CASSLLAKETQYF,.,few,TRBV7-3,TRBJ2-5
TGCAGTGCTAGAGGTCCGGCCGACTTGAGGGGTGGCTACACCTTC,CSARGPADLRGGYTF,.,few,TRBV20-1,TRBJ1-2
TGTGCCAGCAGCTTCGGCAGCGGGGGAGATGCGCAGTATTTT,CASSFGSGGDAQYF,TRBD2,few,TRBV7-2,TRBJ2-3
TGCGGTGCTAGCTCCACAGGACTCAATTCACCCCTCCACTTT,CGASSTGLNSPLHF,.,few,TRBV20-1,TRBJ1-6
TGTGCCAGCAGTTTAAGGGGTGGGAGCACAGATACGCAGTATTTT,CASSLRGGSTDTQYF,.,.,TRBV27,TRBJ2-3
TGTGCCAGCAGTTTAACGGGGGGGTTAGCCAAAAACATTCAGTACTTC,CASSLTGGLAKNIQYF,TRBD2,few,TRBV12-3/TRBV12-4,TRBJ2-4
TGTGCCAGCAGGCTAGCCTCGTCAGATACGCAGTATTTT,CASRLASSDTQYF,.,.,TRBV27,TRBJ2-3
TGCGCCAGCATGCTCCCGACGCCGAACACCGGGGAGCTGTTTTTT,CASMLPTPNTGELFF,.,.,TRBV5-1,TRBJ2-2
TGCGCCAGCAGCTTGGGCGGCCCAGGGGCCCGGGGCTACACCTTC,CASSLGGPGARGYTF,.,.,TRBV5-4,TRBJ1-2
TGTGTCAGCAGTTGGGGGGGTCGAGAGACCCAGTACTTC,CVSSWGGRETQYF,TRBD2,once,TRBV6-5,TRBJ2-5
TGTGCCAGCAGTTCCCCTATCGGGGGGGGCGCTGGAGATACGCAGTATTTT,CASSSPIGGGAGDTQYF,TRBD2,few,TRBV6-2/TRBV6-3,TRBJ2-3
TGCAGTGCTAGAGCAAGGGACACTGAAGCTTTCTTT,CSARARDTEAFF,.,.,TRBV20-1,TRBJ1-1
TGTGCCAGCTCCCAGATCACAGATACGCAGTATTTT,CASSQITDTQYF,.,.,TRBV6-6,TRBJ2-3
TGCGCCAGCAGCCAGCCGGGGACCTTCTACGAGCAGTACTTC,CASSQPGTFYEQYF,.,.,TRBV3-1,TRBJ2-7
TGTGCCAGCAGTTACTACTCCTTGGCGGGGGGACGCAATGAGCAGTTCTTC,CASSYYSLAGGRNEQFF,TRBD2,few,TRBV6-5,TRBJ2-1
TGTGCCAGCAGCTTGGGGACTAGCGGGGGATCGGTGGTGACCCAGTACTTC,CASSLGTSGGSVVTQYF,TRBD2,few,TRBV7-8,TRBJ2-5
TGTGCCATCAGGGGGACAGGGGATGTCTACGAGCAGTACTTC,CAIRGTGDVYEQYF,TRBD1,.,TRBV10-3,TRBJ2-7
TGTGCCAGCAGCTCCGACCCCTCTGGAAACACCATATATTTT,CASSSDPSGNTIYF,.,.,TRBV7-6,TRBJ1-3
TGCAGTGCTAGACCGGGACTAGCGGCCTACGAGCAGTACTTC,CSARPGLAAYEQYF,TRBD2,.,TRBV20-1,TRBJ2-7
TGTGCCAGCACCCGAAACCCTGGCGAGACCCAGTACTTC,CASTRNPGETQYF,.,many,TRBV2,TRBJ2-5
TGTGCCAGCAGTGCCCAAACACTCCGTACAGGGGGTGGAAAACTGTTTTTT,CASSAQTLRTGGGKLFF,TRBD1,.,TRBV6-1,TRBJ1-4
TGTGCCAGCACCCCGCGAAGGGCTGCAGATCAGCCCCAGCATTTT,CASTPRRAADQPQHF,.,.,TRBV6-1,TRBJ1-5
TGCAGTGCCCGAAGTGGACAGGGGGCGGATGGCTACACCTTC,CSARSGQGADGYTF,TRBD1,many,TRBV20-1,TRBJ1-2
TGTGCCAGCTCAGCGAGCGGGGCAGATACGCAGTATTTT,CASSASGADTQYF,TRBD2,.,TRBV18,TRBJ2-3
TGTGCCAGCCAGTCGACAGGAGCCCCCCCTGGGGCCAACGTCCTGACTTTC,CASQSTGAPPGANVLTF,.,.,TRBV6-6,TRBJ2-6
TGCGCCAGCAGCTTGGAAGGGGGGGCGGGCGAAAAACTGGTTTTT,CASSLEGGAGEKLVF,.,.,TRBV5-1,TRBJ1-4
TGCGCCAGCGGAGGGGACGGGACAGTACAAGAGACCCAGTACTTC,CASGGDGTVQETQYF,.,.,TRBV5-1,TRBJ2-5
TGTGCCAGCAGTTACTCCTTATGGGGAAGCACAGATACGCAGTATTTT,CASSYSLWGSTDTQYF,.,.,TRBV6-6,TRBJ2-3
TGTGCCAGCAGCTTTGATGGCGGGACAGTTAATTCACCCCTCCACTTT,CASSFDGGTVNSPLHF,TRBD1,.,TRBV13,TRBJ1-6
TGCGCCAGCAGCGTCGGGACTCCCGATTCACCCCTCCACTTT,CASSVGTPDSPLHF,.,few,TRBV5-1,TRBJ1-6
TGCGCCAGCAGCTTCCCGGTTGGCCAAAGGTGGTTCTTC,CASSFPVGQRWFF,.,.,TRBV5-1,TRBJ2-5
TGTGCCATCAGTGAGAAGGGGGGCTACGAGCAGTACTTC,CAISEKGGYEQYF,.,few,TRBV10-3,TRBJ2-7
TGTGCCAGCAGCCAGACTAAAGAGACCCAGTACTTC,CASSQTKETQYF,.,few,TRBV6-2/TRBV6-3,TRBJ2-5